Each of the 20 T cell receptor beta chains below was sequenced from the same sample in a study of T cell responses to AZD1222 COVID-19 vaccine. Data came from immunoSEQ multiplex PCR; TCRdb stores just in-frame clones and leaves some out. Here the sample spans roughly 130,000 clones, roughly 88% being singletons. This sample comprised peripheral blood, obtained on day 0 of AZD1222 vaccination. These receptors originate from an adult in good health.

The V gene is TRBV9, the J gene TRBJ1-6; D is possibly TRBD1 (6 bases). Germline V gives CDR1 SGDLS, CDR2 YYNGEE. The V end was cut by 1 base, the J end by 5 bases, with 10 bases between. The CDR3 sequence is 15 residues long. CDR3 in DNA: TGTGCCAGCAGCGTATTCCCAGGGGATAATTCACCCCTCCACTTT. Translating it yields CASSVFPGDNSPLHF.

The V gene is TRBV12-5, the J gene TRBJ2-1; 12 bases align to TRBD2. From germline, CDR1 is LGHNT and CDR2 FRNRAP. The CDR3 covers 16 residues. V shed 1 base, J shed 4 bases, and the junction held 2 bases outside the gene matches. This CDR3 reads CASGLATSGRYNEQFF. In nucleotides, the CDR3 is TGTGCTAGTGGTTTGGCGACTAGCGGGAGATACAATGAGCAGTTCTTC.

This clone was observed a few times. The chain employs TRBV7-2 and TRBJ2-4, with D perhaps matching TRBD1 (6 bases). The germline V and J ends were trimmed by 4 bases and 6 bases, with 13 bases remaining between them. CDR1 and CDR2 (germline): SGHTA, FQGNSA. This CDR3 has 14 residues. CDR3 protein: CASSSQGSRNIQYF. The CDR3 DNA reads TGTGCCAGCAGCTCTCAGGGGTCGCGAAACATTCAGTACTTC. The whole variable domain, remainder taken from reference TRBV7-2 and TRBJ2-4, is GAGVSQSPSNKVTEKGKDVELRCDPISGHTALYWYRQSLGQGLEFLIYFQGNSAPDKSGLPSDRFSAERTGGSVSTLTIQRTQQEDSAVYLCASSSQGSRNIQYFGAGTRLSVL.

The V call is TRBV6-6, the J call TRBJ1-4; TRBD1 is a possible D gene (6 bases). Germline V gene data show CDR1 as MNHNY and CDR2 as SVGAGI (reference sequence). V was shortened by 0 bases and J by 8 bases, with 10 bases between the two germline ends. The CDR3 consists of 14 residues. The CDR3 DNA follows: TGTGCCAGCAGTTACTCGAGGGGGAGGGAAAAACTGTTTTTT. It specifies CASSYSRGREKLFF.

The chain has TRBV6-6 and TRBJ1-1; 7 bases are shared with TRBD1. The CDR3 is 19 amino acids. V lost 5 bases to trimming and J lost 0 bases; unmatched junction nucleotides: 18. Germline V gene sequence: CDR1 MNHNY, CDR2 SVGAGI (reference sequence). Here the CDR3 reads CASSRERPGQYSLNTEAFF. The CDR3 region has the DNA TGTGCCAGCAGTCGCGAACGGCCGGGACAGTATTCCCTGAACACTGAAGCTTTCTTT.

The rearrangement uses TRBV3-1 (or the pseudogene TRBV3-2) and TRBJ1-2, with D perhaps matching TRBD1 (5 bases). Germline values: CDR1 LGHDT, CDR2 YNNKEL (reference sequence). The V gene lost 0 bases and the J gene lost 7 bases, with 18 bases spanning the gap. This CDR3 is built from 16 residues. Here the CDR3 DNA reads TGTGCCAGCAGCCAAGATCTGGGGGGAAGGGCGGCTGGCTACACCTTC. It specifies CASSQDLGGRAAGYTF.

This chain links TRBV3-1 (or the pseudogene TRBV3-2) with TRBJ1-4; maybe TRBD1 (5 bases). The length of the CDR3 is 17 residues. The V gene's germline CDR1 is LGHDT and CDR2 YNNKEL (reference sequence). Trimming took 6 bases from V and 0 from J, leaving 17 bases between them. CDR3 in DNA: TGTGCCAGCAGTTCCGGACGGACATTTGCAACTAATGAAAAACTGTTTTTT. This encodes CASSSGRTFATNEKLFF.

The chain recombines TRBV9 with TRBJ2-5; TRBD1 matches 7 bases. This CDR3 comprises 15 residues. Trimming cost V 4 bases and J 4 bases; bases outside gene matches: 10. Germline V lookup: CDR1 SGDLS, CDR2 YYNGEE. CDR3 DNA: TGTGCCAGCAGCCTTAGACAGGGATTGGGAGAGACCCAGTACTTC. It encodes CASSLRQGLGETQYF.

This chain links TRBV30 with TRBJ2-7, with D perhaps matching TRBD1 (5 bases). Germline V gives CDR1 GTSNPN, CDR2 SVGIG (reference sequence). V lost 2 bases to trimming and J lost 3 bases, with 11 bases between them. The CDR3 contains 13 residues. CDR3 sequence (DNA): TGTGCCTGGAGTCGTAACAGGCTCTACGAGCAGTACTTC. Translation: CAWSRNRLYEQYF.

The chain links TRBV5-8 to TRBJ2-5; D may be TRBD1 (8 bases). The germline CDR1 and CDR2 sequences are SGHTS and YDEGEE. CDR3 length: 19 residues. V was cut by 7 bases and J by 7 bases, with 35 bases left in between. This chain's CDR3 is CASSSNRPRDTGGAGTQYF. The DNA of the CDR3 is TGTGCCAGCTCCTCGAACCGACCCCGGGACACAGGGGGGGCTGGGACCCAGTACTTC.

A few counts support this clone. The chain is built from TRBV9 and TRBJ1-2, with TRBD1 matching over 7 bases. CDR3 size: 17 residues. V lost 4 bases and J lost 5; bases outside the gene matches: 17. Germline values: CDR1 SGDLS, CDR2 YYNGEE. In DNA form, the CDR3 reads TGTGCCAGCAGCTCATTTGGGACAGTGAGGTATGGTTATGGCTACACCTTC. Its translation is CASSSFGTVRYGYGYTF.

The rearrangement links TRBV5-1 to TRBJ2-2; D gene uncertain. Trimming removed 1 base from V and 2 bases from J, with 6 bases in between. The germline gives CDR1 SGHRS, CDR2 YFSETQ. This CDR3 region has 14 residues. The CDR3 spells CASSLNGNTGELFF. The CDR3 coding sequence is TGCGCCAGCAGCTTGAATGGTAACACCGGGGAGCTGTTTTTT.

This rearrangement joins TRBV4-3 to TRBJ1-1; D is undetermined. The ends were cut back, 4 bases at V and 0 bases at J, with 9 bases in the middle. The germline V gene has CDR1 LGHNA and CDR2 YSLEER. The CDR3 loop spans 14 amino acids. The DNA of the CDR3 is TGCGCCAGCAGCCTCGGACTGTTGAACACTGAAGCTTTCTTT. Translated: CASSLGLLNTEAFF.

This chain links TRBV14 with TRBJ1-5; D call uncertain. Germline CDR1 SGHDN, CDR2 FVKESK. The CDR3 is 13 residues long. V was cut by 0 bases and J by 4 bases, with 4 bases left in between. This chain's CDR3 is CASSQDRNQPQHF. As DNA, the CDR3 is TGTGCCAGCAGCCAAGACAGGAATCAGCCCCAGCATTTT.

The chain uses TRBV28 and TRBJ1-1; D is ambiguous. This CDR3 has 13 residues. Per the germline V gene, CDR1 is MDHEN and CDR2 is SYDVKM. Deletions cut 6 bases from V and 1 base from J, with 9 bases between. The CDR3 is CASRGSRNTEAFF. CDR3 DNA sequence: TGTGCCAGCAGGGGTTCAAGGAACACTGAAGCTTTCTTT.

This clone appeared once. The chain links TRBV7-2 to TRBJ1-5; possible D gene TRBD1, 5 bases. The CDR3 consists of 15 residues. Trimming cost V 4 bases and J 0 bases, with 10 bases left between them. Germline CDR1 SGHTA, CDR2 FQGNSA. The CDR3 loop is CASSSEGYSNQPQHF. The DNA of the CDR3 is TGTGCCAGCAGCTCTGAGGGGTATAGCAATCAGCCCCAGCATTTT.

In its sample, this clone was seen once. The chain employs TRBV30 and TRBJ1-2; 9 bases align to TRBD1. Germline CDR1 GTSNPN, CDR2 SVGIG (reference sequence). Trimming at V came to 1 base and at J to 0 bases, leaving 3 bases not matched to a gene. The CDR3 has 15 amino acids. The CDR3 sequence: CAWSGRQGANYGYTF. The CDR3 DNA reads TGTGCCTGGAGTGGCCGACAGGGGGCTAACTATGGCTACACCTTC.

This chain joins TRBV6-2 or TRBV6-3 and TRBJ2-1, with TRBD2 identical over 14 bases. The CDR3 contains 17 residues. Germline CDR1 reads MNHEY; CDR2 reads SVGEGT. J lost 6 bases, V lost 2 bases, and 6 bases had no gene match. DNA of the CDR3: TGTGCCAGCAGTTACGCGGGGGGACTAGCGGGAGCCAATGAGCAGTTCTTC. It translates to CASSYAGGLAGANEQFF.

This chain links TRBV6-2 or TRBV6-3 with TRBJ2-3; the D call may be TRBD1 or TRBD2 (5 bases each). CDR3 length: 11 residues. Trimming removed 4 bases from V and 13 bases from J, with 12 bases in between. CDR1 and CDR2 (germline): MNHEY, SVGEGT. CDR3 coding DNA: TGTGCCAGCAGTTTCCCGGGACCGAAGTATTTT. It yields the protein CASSFPGPKYF.

The J gene is TRBJ2-5, the V gene TRBV15; either TRBD1 or TRBD2 may supply D (5 bases each). The V end was cut by 1 base, the J end by 4 bases, with 10 bases between. The CDR3 has 14 amino acids. The germline CDR1 and CDR2 sequences are LNHNV and YYDKDF (reference sequence). In DNA form, the CDR3 reads TGTGCCACCAGCAGAGGGAGGCAGGGAGAGACCCAGTACTTC. Its protein is CATSRGRQGETQYF.